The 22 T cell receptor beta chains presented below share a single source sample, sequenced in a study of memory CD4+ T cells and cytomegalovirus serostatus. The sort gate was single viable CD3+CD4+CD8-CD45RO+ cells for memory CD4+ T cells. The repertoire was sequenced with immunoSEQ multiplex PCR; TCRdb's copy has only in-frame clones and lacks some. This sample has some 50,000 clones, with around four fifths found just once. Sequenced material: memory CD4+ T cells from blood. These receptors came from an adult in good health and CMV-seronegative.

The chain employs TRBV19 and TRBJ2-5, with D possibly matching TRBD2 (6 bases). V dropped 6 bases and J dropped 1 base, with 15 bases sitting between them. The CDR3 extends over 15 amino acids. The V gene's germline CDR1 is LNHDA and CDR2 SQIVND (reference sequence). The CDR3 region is CASRGVIAAQETQYF. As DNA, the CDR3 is TGTGCCAGTAGGGGGGTAATAGCGGCCCAAGAGACCCAGTACTTC.

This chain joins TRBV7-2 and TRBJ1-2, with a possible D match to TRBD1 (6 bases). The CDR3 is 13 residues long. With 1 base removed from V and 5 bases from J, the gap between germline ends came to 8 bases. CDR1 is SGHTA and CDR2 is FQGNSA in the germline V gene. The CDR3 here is CASSLVQGYGYTF. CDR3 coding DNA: TGTGCCAGCAGCTTAGTGCAGGGGTATGGCTACACCTTC.

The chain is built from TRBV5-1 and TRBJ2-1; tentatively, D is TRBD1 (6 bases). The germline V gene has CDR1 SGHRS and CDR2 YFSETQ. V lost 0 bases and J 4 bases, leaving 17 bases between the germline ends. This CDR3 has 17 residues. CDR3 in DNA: TGCGCCAGCAGCTTGGTGGTGGGGGCTAGTACATACAATGAGCAGTTCTTC. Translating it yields CASSLVVGASTYNEQFF.

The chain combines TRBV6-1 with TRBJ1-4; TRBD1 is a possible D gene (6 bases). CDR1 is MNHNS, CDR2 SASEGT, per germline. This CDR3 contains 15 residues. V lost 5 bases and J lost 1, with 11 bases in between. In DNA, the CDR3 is TGTGCCAGCAGTCGAGCGGGACAAACTAATGAAAAACTGTTTTTT. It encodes CASSRAGQTNEKLFF.

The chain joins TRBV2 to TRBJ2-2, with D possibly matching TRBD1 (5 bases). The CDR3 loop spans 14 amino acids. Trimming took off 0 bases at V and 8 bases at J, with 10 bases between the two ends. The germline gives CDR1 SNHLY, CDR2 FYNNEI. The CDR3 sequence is CASSEAWGLGELFF. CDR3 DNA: TGTGCCAGCAGTGAAGCATGGGGCCTAGGGGAGCTGTTTTTT. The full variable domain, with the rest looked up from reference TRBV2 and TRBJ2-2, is EPEVTQTPSHQVTQMGQEVILRCVPISNHLYFYWYRQILGQKVEFLVSFYNNEISEKSEIFDDQFSVERPDGSNFTLKIRSTKLEDSAMYFCASSEAWGLGELFFGEGSRLTVL.

The CDR3 DNA is TGTGCCAGCTCACCGCCGGGACAGGGTGGCTCCGGGGAGCTGTTTTTT. Residues: CASSPPGQGGSGELFF. The chain is built from TRBV18 and TRBJ2-2, with 9 bases aligning to TRBD1. This CDR3 contains 16 residues. J was trimmed by 6 bases and V by 3 bases; bases with no gene match: 8. Germline-derived CDR1 and CDR2 are KGHSH and LQKENI. Variable domain in full (rest from reference TRBV18 and TRBJ2-2): NAGVMQNPRHLVRRRGQEARLRCSPMKGHSHVYWYRQLPEEGLKFMVYLQKENIIDESGMPKERFSAEFPKEGPSILRIQQVVRGDSAAYFCASSPPGQGGSGELFFGEGSRLTVL.

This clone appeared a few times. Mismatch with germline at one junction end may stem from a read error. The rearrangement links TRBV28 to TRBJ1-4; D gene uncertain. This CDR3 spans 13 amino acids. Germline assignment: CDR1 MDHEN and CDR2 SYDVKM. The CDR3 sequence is CASSYTSDEKLFF. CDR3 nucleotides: TGTGCCAGCAGCTACACCAGTGATGAAAAGCTGTTTTTT.

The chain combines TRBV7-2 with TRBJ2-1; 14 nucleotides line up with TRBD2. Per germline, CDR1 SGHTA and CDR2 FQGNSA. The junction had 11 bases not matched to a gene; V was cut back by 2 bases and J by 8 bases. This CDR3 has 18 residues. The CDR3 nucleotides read TGTGCCAGCAGCTTAACGACTAGCGGGGGGGCCCGCTTGGATGAGCAGTTCTTC. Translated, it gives CASSLTTSGGARLDEQFF.

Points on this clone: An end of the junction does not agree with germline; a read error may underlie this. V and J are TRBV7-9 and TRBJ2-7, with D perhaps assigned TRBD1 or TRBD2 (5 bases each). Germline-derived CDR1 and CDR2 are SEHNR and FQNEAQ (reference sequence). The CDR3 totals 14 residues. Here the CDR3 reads CASSLAGTFHEQYF. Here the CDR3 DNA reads TGTGCCAGCAGTTTAGCCGGGACGTTTCACGAGCAGTACTTC.

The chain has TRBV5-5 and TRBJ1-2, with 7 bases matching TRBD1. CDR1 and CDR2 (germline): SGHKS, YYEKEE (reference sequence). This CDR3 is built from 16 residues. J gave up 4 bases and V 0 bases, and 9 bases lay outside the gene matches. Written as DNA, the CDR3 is TGTGCCAGCAGCTTGGGCCTGGGGACAGAGGTCTATGGCTACACCTTC. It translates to CASSLGLGTEVYGYTF.

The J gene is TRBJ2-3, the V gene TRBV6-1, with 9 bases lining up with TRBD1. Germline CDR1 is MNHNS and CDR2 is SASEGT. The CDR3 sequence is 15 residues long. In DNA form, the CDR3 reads TGTACCGTAAATAAAGACAGGGGGAGCACAGATACGCAGTATTTT. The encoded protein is CTVNKDRGSTDTQYF.

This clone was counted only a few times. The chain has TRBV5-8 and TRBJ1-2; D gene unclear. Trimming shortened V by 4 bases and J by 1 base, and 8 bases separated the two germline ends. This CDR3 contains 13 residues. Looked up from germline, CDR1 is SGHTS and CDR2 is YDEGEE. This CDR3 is CASSRENNYGYTF. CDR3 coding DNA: TGTGCCAGCAGCCGGGAGAATAACTATGGCTACACCTTC.

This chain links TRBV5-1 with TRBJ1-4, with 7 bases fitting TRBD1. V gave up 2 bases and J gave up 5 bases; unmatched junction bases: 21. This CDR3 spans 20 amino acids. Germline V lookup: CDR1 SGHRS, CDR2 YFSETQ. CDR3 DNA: TGCGCCAGCAGCTTAGCCCCTTTGACAGGGTCAAACGCGGGCAATGAAAAACTGTTTTTT. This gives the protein CASSLAPLTGSNAGNEKLFF.

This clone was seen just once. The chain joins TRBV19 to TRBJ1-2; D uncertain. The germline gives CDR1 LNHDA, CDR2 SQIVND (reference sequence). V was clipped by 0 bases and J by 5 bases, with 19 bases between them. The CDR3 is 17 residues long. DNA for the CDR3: TGTGCCAGTAGTATAGATCTATCGGTACAGACCGTTTATGGCTACACCTTC. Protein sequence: CASSIDLSVQTVYGYTF.

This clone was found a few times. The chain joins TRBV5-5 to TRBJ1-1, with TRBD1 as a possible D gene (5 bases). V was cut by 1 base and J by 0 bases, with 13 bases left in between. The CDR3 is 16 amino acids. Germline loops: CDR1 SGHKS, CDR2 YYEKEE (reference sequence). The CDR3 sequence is CASSLTGVTMNTEAFF. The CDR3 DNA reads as TGTGCCAGCAGCTTGACAGGAGTTACCATGAACACTGAAGCTTTCTTT. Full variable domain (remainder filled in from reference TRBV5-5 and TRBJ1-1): DAGVTQSPTHLIKTRGQQVTLRCSPISGHKSVSWYQQVLGQGPQFIFQYYEKEERGRGNFPDRFSARQFPNYSSELNVNALLLGDSALYLCASSLTGVTMNTEAFFGQGTRLTVV.

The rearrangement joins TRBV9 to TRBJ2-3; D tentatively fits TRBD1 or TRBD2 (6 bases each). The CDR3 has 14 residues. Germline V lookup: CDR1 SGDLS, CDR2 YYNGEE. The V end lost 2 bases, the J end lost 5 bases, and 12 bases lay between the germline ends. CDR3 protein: CASSVTGAGDTQYF. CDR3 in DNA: TGTGCCAGCAGCGTCACGGGGGCGGGAGATACGCAGTATTTT.

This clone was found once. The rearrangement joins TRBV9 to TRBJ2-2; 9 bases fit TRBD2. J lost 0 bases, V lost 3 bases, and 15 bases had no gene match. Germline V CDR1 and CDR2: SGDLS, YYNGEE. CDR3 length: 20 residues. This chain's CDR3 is CASSAPAGGAFIANTGELFF. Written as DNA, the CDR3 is TGTGCCAGCAGCGCCCCCGCGGGGGGGGCTTTTATCGCGAACACCGGGGAGCTGTTTTTT.

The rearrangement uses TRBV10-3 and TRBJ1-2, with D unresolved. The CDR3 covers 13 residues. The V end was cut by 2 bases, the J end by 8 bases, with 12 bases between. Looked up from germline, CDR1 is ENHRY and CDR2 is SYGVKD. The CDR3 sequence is CAISEVREGGYTF. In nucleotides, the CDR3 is TGTGCCATCAGTGAGGTGAGGGAAGGAGGCTACACCTTC.

This CDR3 is CASTMAGAEAFF. In DNA, the CDR3 is TGCGCCAGCACCATGGCAGGGGCTGAAGCTTTCTTT. The chain combines TRBV5-1 with TRBJ1-1; D is possibly TRBD1 (6 bases). Trimming took 6 bases from V and 6 from J, leaving 12 bases between them. This CDR3 spans 12 amino acids. Per germline, CDR1 SGHRS and CDR2 YFSETQ. Full variable domain (outside the CDR3, taken from reference TRBV5-1 and TRBJ1-1): KAGVTQTPRYLIKTRGQQVTLSCSPISGHRSVSWYQQTPGQGLQFLFEYFSETQRNKGNFPGRFSGRQFSNSRSEMNVSTLELGDSALYLCASTMAGAEAFFGQGTRLTVV.

This CDR3 is CSVEIGTGGYNEQFF. The DNA for the CDR3 is TGCAGCGTTGAAATTGGGACAGGGGGATACAATGAGCAGTTCTTC. This rearrangement joins TRBV29-1 to TRBJ2-1; 11 bases are shared with TRBD1. The germline gives CDR1 SQVTM, CDR2 ANQGSEA. V shed 2 bases and J 4 bases; nucleotides not matched to a gene: 4. This CDR3 comprises 15 residues.

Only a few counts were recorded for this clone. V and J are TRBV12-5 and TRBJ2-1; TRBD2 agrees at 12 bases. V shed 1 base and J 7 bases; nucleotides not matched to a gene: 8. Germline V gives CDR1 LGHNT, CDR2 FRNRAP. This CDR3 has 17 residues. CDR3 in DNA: TGTGCTAGTGGTTTGGCTAGCGGGGGGGCCTTTATAAATGAGCAGTTCTTC. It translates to CASGLASGGAFINEQFF.

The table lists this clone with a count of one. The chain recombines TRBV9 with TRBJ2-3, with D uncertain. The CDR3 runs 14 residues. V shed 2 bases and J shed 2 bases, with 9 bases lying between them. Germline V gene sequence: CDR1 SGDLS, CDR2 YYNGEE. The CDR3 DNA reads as TGTGCCAGCAGCGTTCAAGAAAACACAGATACGCAGTATTTT. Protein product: CASSVQENTDTQYF.